What follows describes a single T cell receptor (beta chain). This sample stems from a study of early T cells in non-severe SARS-CoV-2 infection. The protocol attached unique molecular identifiers to individual cDNA molecules. MiXCR, run by TCRdb on the 5' RACE reads, gives a single entry per CDR3 protein. The sample has around 50,000 distinct CDR3 sequences, roughly 11% seen once. Per germline, CDR1 LGHDT and CDR2 YNNKEL (reference sequence). The ends were cut back, 8 bases at V and 4 bases at J, with 12 bases in the middle. The CDR3 is made up of 13 amino acids. This chain links TRBV3-1 with TRBJ1-3; perhaps TRBD1 as D (5 bases). This receptor was taken from an adult who was a healthcare worker with PCR-confirmed SARS-CoV-2 infection or an uninfected control (not recorded which). The sample consisted of whole blood. The CDR3 spells CASAGTSGNTIYF. The CDR3 region has the DNA TGTGCCAGCGCAGGGACTTCAGGAAACACCATATATTTT.